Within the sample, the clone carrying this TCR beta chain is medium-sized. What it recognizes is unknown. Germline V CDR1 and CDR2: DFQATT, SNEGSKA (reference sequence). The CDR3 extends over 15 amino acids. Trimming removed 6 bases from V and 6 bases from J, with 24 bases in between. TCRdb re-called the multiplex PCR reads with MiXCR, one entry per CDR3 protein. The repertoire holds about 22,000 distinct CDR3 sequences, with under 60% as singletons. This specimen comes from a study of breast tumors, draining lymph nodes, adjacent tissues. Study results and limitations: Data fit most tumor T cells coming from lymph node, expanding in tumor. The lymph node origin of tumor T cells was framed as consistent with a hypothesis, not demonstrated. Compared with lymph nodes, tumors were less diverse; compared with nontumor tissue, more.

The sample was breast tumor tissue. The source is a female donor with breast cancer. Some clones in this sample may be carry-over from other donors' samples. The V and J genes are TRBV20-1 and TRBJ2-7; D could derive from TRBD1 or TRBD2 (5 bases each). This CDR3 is CSAIQLGRVRGEQYF. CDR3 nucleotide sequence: TGCAGTGCGATCCAACTAGGGCGGGTAAGGGGCGAGCAGTACTTC.